This entry lists 14 T cell receptor beta chains sequenced from one sample in a study of blood T cell repertoires in COVID-19. Only in-frame clones appear in the TCRdb table, and some are missing; sequencing was by immunoSEQ multiplex PCR. The table has around 150,000 clones, approximately 88% seen once. Sequences were obtained from peripheral blood. Source of these receptors: a human donor in a cohort sampled during active COVID-19.

This clone has a single count. The V and J genes are TRBV11-2 and TRBJ1-2; D might be TRBD1 (6 bases). The germline CDR1 and CDR2 sequences are SGHAT and FQNNGV. V lost 1 base and J 3 bases, leaving 6 bases between the germline ends. The CDR3 is 13 amino acids. Here the CDR3 reads CASSLGTDYGYTF. The CDR3 nucleotides are TGTGCCAGCAGCTTAGGGACAGACTATGGCTACACCTTC.

The chain couples TRBV7-9 to TRBJ2-7; 7 nucleotides line up with TRBD2. CDR1 SEHNR and CDR2 FQNEAQ come from the germline V gene (reference sequence). The CDR3 length is 15 residues. V shed 5 bases and J 0 bases; nucleotides not matched to a gene: 7. The chain's CDR3 is CASSPLGGSSYEQYF. CDR3 DNA: TGTGCCAGCAGCCCACTAGGCGGGAGCTCCTACGAGCAGTACTTC. The full variable domain, its missing parts supplied by reference TRBV7-9 and TRBJ2-7, is DTGVSQNPRHKITKRGQNVTFRCDPISEHNRLYWYRQTLGQGPEFLTYFQNEAQLEKSRLLSDRFSAERPKGSFSTLEIQRTEQGDSAMYLCASSPLGGSSYEQYFGPGTRLTVT.

The chain combines TRBV6-5 with TRBJ2-7, with D unclear. The CDR3 has 10 residues. V was shortened by 8 bases and J by 5 bases, with 7 bases between the two germline ends. Germline V lookup: CDR1 MNHEY, CDR2 SVGAGI. The chain's CDR3 is CASLADEQYF. CDR3 nucleotides: TGTGCCAGCTTAGCTGACGAGCAGTACTTC.

The chain links TRBV5-1 to TRBJ2-7, with 8 bases matching TRBD1. J gave up 7 bases and V 0 bases, and 6 bases lay outside the gene matches. Germline loops: CDR1 SGHRS, CDR2 YFSETQ. CDR3 size: 14 residues. CDR3 residues: CASSLGQGREEQYF. The CDR3 coding sequence is TGCGCCAGCAGCTTGGGACAGGGGCGAGAAGAGCAGTACTTC.

V gene TRBV27 combines with J gene TRBJ1-1, with D perhaps TRBD1 (6 bases). Trimming cost V 2 bases and J 2 bases, with 12 bases left between them. The CDR3 spans 15 residues. CDR1 MNHEY and CDR2 SMNVEV come from the germline V gene (reference sequence). The CDR3 sequence: CASSLQGGPNTEAFF. The DNA of the CDR3 is TGTGCCAGCAGTTTACAAGGGGGACCAAACACTGAAGCTTTCTTT.

The chain employs TRBV27 and TRBJ1-2; 7 nucleotides line up with TRBD1. This CDR3 has 14 residues. The trim removed 2 bases at V and 7 bases at J, leaving 7 bases unmatched. Looked up from germline, CDR1 is MNHEY and CDR2 is SMNVEV (reference sequence). This chain's CDR3 is CASSLNPSGGGYTF. The DNA of the CDR3 is TGTGCCAGCAGTTTAAATCCGTCAGGGGGTGGCTACACCTTC.

The chain is built from TRBV5-1 and TRBJ2-7, with D possibly matching TRBD2 (6 bases). The CDR3 extends over 15 amino acids. Germline assignment: CDR1 SGHRS and CDR2 YFSETQ. The V end lost 5 bases, the J end lost 4 bases, and 19 bases lay between the germline ends. The CDR3 sequence: CASRSTANSGYEQYF. As DNA, the CDR3 is TGCGCCAGCAGGTCGACAGCGAACAGCGGGTACGAGCAGTACTTC.

In this sample, this clone turned up once. The V and J genes are TRBV28 and TRBJ1-4, with TRBD1 matching over 10 bases. The J segment lost 7 bases and the V segment lost 5 bases, leaving 10 bases of the junction unmatched. This CDR3 contains 16 residues. The germline V gene encodes CDR1 MDHEN and CDR2 SYDVKM. The DNA for the CDR3 is TGTGCCAGCAGTCTAACCTCGGGACAGGGGCGTGAAAAACTGTTTTTT. It yields the protein CASSLTSGQGREKLFF.

This clone has a handful of counts. The V call is TRBV10-1, the J call TRBJ1-5, with 7 bases aligning to TRBD1. This CDR3 is built from 15 residues. CDR1 is WNHNN, CDR2 SYGVQD, per germline (reference sequence). V shed 4 bases, J shed 6 bases, and the junction held 9 bases outside the gene matches. CDR3 sequence: CASSGADRSPQPQHF. CDR3 coding DNA: TGCGCCAGCAGTGGGGCGGACAGGTCGCCTCAGCCCCAGCATTTT.

The CDR3 sequence is CASSPDNEQFF. DNA of the CDR3: TGTGCCAGCAGTCCCGACAATGAGCAGTTCTTC. The chain couples TRBV11-3 to TRBJ2-1; D is unclear. Germline V gene data show CDR1 as SGHNT and CDR2 as YENEEA. V lost 6 bases and J 5 bases, leaving 5 bases between the germline ends. The CDR3 is 11 amino acids.

V usage is TRBV18 and J usage is TRBJ2-7; 9 nucleotides line up with TRBD1. Germline CDR1 is KGHSH and CDR2 is LQKENI. The CDR3 has 14 amino acids. V lost 3 bases, J lost 2 bases, and 2 bases stayed unmatched. This CDR3 is CASSPGQGTYEQYF. CDR3 coding DNA: TGTGCCAGCTCACCGGGACAGGGAACCTACGAGCAGTACTTC.

This clone was seen more than once but under ten times. J is TRBJ2-1 and V is TRBV2, with 7 bases fitting TRBD1. The CDR3 covers 13 residues. In germline, CDR1 is SNHLY, CDR2 FYNNEI. With V trimmed by 3 bases and J by 4 bases, 0 bases remained unmatched. Here the CDR3 DNA reads TGTGCCAGCAGTGAGACAGGGTACAATGAGCAGTTCTTC. This codes for CASSETGYNEQFF.

V is TRBV24-1 and J is TRBJ1-5; D unresolved. The CDR3 totals 15 residues. In germline, CDR1 is KGHDR, CDR2 SFDVKD. The V and J ends lost 3 bases and 6 bases respectively, with 14 bases between them. In nucleotides, the CDR3 is TGTGCCACCAGTGATGGGAGTTCTTATGGTCAGCCCCAGCATTTT. This codes for CATSDGSSYGQPQHF.

The CDR3 coding sequence is TGTGCCAGCAGTTTAAGGGCCCCGGGGTGGCAGCCCCAGCATTTT. Its protein is CASSLRAPGWQPQHF. J is TRBJ1-5 and V is TRBV28; no clear D. V was clipped by 2 bases and J by 7 bases, with 15 bases between them. The CDR3 has 15 amino acids. The germline V gene has CDR1 MDHEN and CDR2 SYDVKM.